The clone carrying this T cell receptor (beta chain) showed up many times. This sample is part of a study of T cells in Graves' hyperthyroidism and ophthalmopathy. RNA transcripts served as the template for amplifying TCR beta CDR3 regions. First-round RT-PCR targeting the TCR CDR3 was performed with the HTBI primer set. Using its own MiXCR run on the multiplex PCR reads, TCRdb lists one record per CDR3 protein. This sample carries fewer than 700,000 distinct CDR3 sequences, 15% to 20% of them seen once, and the ten largest clones take 3.5% to 4%. Germline loops: CDR1 MNHNS, CDR2 SASEGT. V lost 5 bases and J lost 1, with 12 bases in between. This CDR3 is built from 15 residues.

This receptor was identified in a woman in her 30s with Graves' hyperthyroidism. The V call is TRBV6-1, the J call TRBJ1-3; the D gene is possibly TRBD1 (6 bases). Sequencing used blood. The CDR3: CASSPTTGSGNTIYF. The CDR3 DNA reads as TGTGCCAGCAGTCCGACCACAGGGTCTGGAAACACCATATATTTT.